The 29 T cell receptor beta chains in this list originate from one sample, sequenced in a study of blood T cell repertoires in COVID-19. Data came from immunoSEQ multiplex PCR; TCRdb stores just in-frame clones and leaves some out. The data contain under 200,000 clones, 87% of them seen just once; the ten biggest clones take up around 2.6%. The sample consisted of peripheral blood. These receptors all come from a man aged 35-49 years with active or convalescent COVID-19.

The chain is built from TRBV6-5 and TRBJ1-1, with 7 bases identical to TRBD1. J gave up 1 base and V 1 base, and 6 bases lay outside the gene matches. From germline, CDR1 is MNHEY and CDR2 SVGAGI. This CDR3 has 16 residues. CDR3 bases: TGTGCCAGCAGTTACTGGGACAGCTGGAGGAACACTGAAGCTTTCTTT. Translating gives CASSYWDSWRNTEAFF.

The genes are TRBV18 and TRBJ1-6, with a weak D call TRBD1 (6 bases). V was pared by 6 bases and J by 8 bases, with 14 bases between. This CDR3 is 14 amino acids long. Germline lookup yields CDR1 KGHSH and CDR2 LQKENI. CDR3 nucleotides: TGTGCCAGCTCGCAACAGGGTCCGGATTCACCCCTCCACTTT. Protein product: CASSQQGPDSPLHF.

The rearrangement joins TRBV3-1 (or the pseudogene TRBV3-2) to TRBJ1-3, with unresolved D. The CDR3 covers 16 residues. V was pared by 3 bases and J by 3 bases, with 15 bases between. Germline-derived CDR1 and CDR2 are LGHDT and YNNKEL (reference sequence). CDR3 in DNA: TGTGCCAGCAGCCATCCGTTCCGGGTTGGTGGAAACACCATATATTTT. Translation gives CASSHPFRVGGNTIYF.

Only one count was recorded for this clone. The rearrangement joins TRBV6-5 to TRBJ1-2; no clear D. V gave up 6 bases and J gave up 0 bases, with 14 bases separating them. Germline V gives CDR1 MNHEY, CDR2 SVGAGI. The CDR3 is 15 amino acids. In DNA form, the CDR3 reads TGTGCCAGCAGGATTAGTCTGAACCCTAACTATGGCTACACCTTC. It is translated as CASRISLNPNYGYTF.

The J gene is TRBJ1-4, the V gene TRBV19; 9 nucleotides align to TRBD1. With V trimmed by 5 bases and J by 7 bases, 8 bases remained unmatched. The CDR3 is made up of 15 amino acids. Germline values: CDR1 LNHDA, CDR2 SQIVND (reference sequence). Written as DNA, the CDR3 is TGTGCCAGTAGTTCGGGGACAGGGACATCTGAAAAACTGTTTTTT. It translates to CASSSGTGTSEKLFF.

The rearrangement uses TRBV5-1 and TRBJ1-1; no clear D. Trimming took off 0 bases at V and 2 bases at J, with 8 bases between the two ends. The CDR3 is 14 amino acids. Germline V gene sequence: CDR1 SGHRS, CDR2 YFSETQ. The CDR3 bases are TGCGCCAGCAGCTTGGAAAGTAGAAACACTGAAGCTTTCTTT. Amino acids: CASSLESRNTEAFF. The variable domain in full, completed from reference TRBV5-1 and TRBJ1-1, reads KAGVTQTPRYLIKTRGQQVTLSCSPISGHRSVSWYQQTPGQGLQFLFEYFSETQRNKGNFPGRFSGRQFSNSRSEMNVSTLELGDSALYLCASSLESRNTEAFFGQGTRLTVV.

The chain combines TRBV30 with TRBJ1-5, with 7 bases identical to TRBD1. This CDR3 contains 13 residues. V dropped 2 bases and J dropped 5; count of bases not matched to a gene: 3. Germline lookup yields CDR1 GTSNPN and CDR2 SVGIG (reference sequence). CDR3 DNA: TGTGCCTGGAGTTCCGGGACAGATCAGCCCCAGCATTTT. Protein product: CAWSSGTDQPQHF.

V usage is TRBV2 and J usage is TRBJ1-2, with no clear D. This CDR3 is 15 amino acids long. Germline assignment: CDR1 SNHLY and CDR2 FYNNEI. The V end lost 0 bases, the J end lost 5 bases, and 13 bases lay between the germline ends. The DNA of the CDR3 is TGTGCCAGCAGTGAAGCTTGGGCAGAGACGTATGGCTACACCTTC. It encodes CASSEAWAETYGYTF.

The genes are TRBV5-4 and TRBJ1-1, with D perhaps TRBD1 (5 bases). The V end lost 3 bases, the J end lost 5 bases, and 14 bases lay between the germline ends. In germline, CDR1 is SGHNT, CDR2 YYREEE (reference sequence). The CDR3 has 14 residues. The CDR3 DNA reads as TGTGCCAGCAGCTCCGGTTGGGGGGGGACTGAAGCTTTCTTT. This translates into CASSSGWGGTEAFF.

The genes are TRBV11-3 and TRBJ1-1; D is perhaps TRBD1 (5 bases). Germline V lookup: CDR1 SGHNT, CDR2 YENEEA. The CDR3 consists of 14 residues. V gave up 4 bases and J gave up 4 bases, with 13 bases separating them. CDR3 region: CASSSQGRATEAFF. The CDR3 DNA reads as TGTGCCAGCAGCTCCCAGGGTCGGGCCACTGAAGCTTTCTTT.

The V call is TRBV28, the J call TRBJ1-2, with 9 bases aligning to TRBD1. With V trimmed by 3 bases and J by 6 bases, 5 bases remained unmatched. The CDR3 runs 14 residues. Germline V gives CDR1 MDHEN, CDR2 SYDVKM. In DNA form, the CDR3 reads TGTGCCAGCAGTTTGACAGGGGGTCACGATGGCTACACCTTC. Translation: CASSLTGGHDGYTF.

This chain joins TRBV11-2 and TRBJ2-7, with TRBD1 identical over 7 bases. The ends lost 5 bases at V and 1 base at J; junction bases unmatched: 8. The CDR3 contains 15 residues. Per the germline V gene, CDR1 is SGHAT and CDR2 is FQNNGV. The CDR3 DNA sequence: TGTGCCAGCAGCCCGAGAAACAGGGGATCCTACGAGCAGTACTTC. Amino acids: CASSPRNRGSYEQYF.

The rearrangement uses TRBV2 and TRBJ2-2; 8 nucleotides match TRBD1. The V and J ends lost 5 bases and 5 bases, in that order; junction bases with no gene match: 7. Germline V gene lookup returns CDR1 SNHLY and CDR2 FYNNEI. The CDR3 length is 15 residues. The CDR3 region is CASSLTGVRTGELFF. The CDR3 nucleotides are TGTGCCAGCAGTCTGACAGGGGTGAGGACCGGGGAGCTGTTTTTT.

The chain joins TRBV18 to TRBJ2-2; TRBD2 is a possible D gene (6 bases). There are 16 residues in the CDR3. Germline assignment: CDR1 KGHSH and CDR2 LQKENI. The ends were cut back, 3 bases at V and 5 bases at J, with 16 bases in the middle. The CDR3 loop reads CASSPRTSGPTGELFF. CDR3 nucleotide sequence: TGTGCCAGCTCACCCCGAACCAGCGGGCCTACCGGGGAGCTGTTTTTT.

In its sample, this clone was seen a few times. The V call is TRBV10-3, the J call TRBJ2-1, with 8 bases identical to TRBD2. CDR1 ENHRY and CDR2 SYGVKD come from the germline V gene. V shed 11 bases, J shed 10 bases, and the junction held 10 bases outside the gene matches. The CDR3 spans 12 residues. The CDR3 DNA sequence: TGTGCCCTCTCTCGGGAGGGCCGGGAGCAGTTCTTC. The encoded protein is CALSREGREQFF.

In its sample, this clone was seen a few times. The chain couples TRBV7-2 to TRBJ2-3, with D unresolved. CDR1 SGHTA and CDR2 FQGNSA come from the germline V gene. V dropped 5 bases and J dropped 1 base, with 7 bases sitting between them. The CDR3 is made up of 13 amino acids. In DNA, the CDR3 is TGTGCCAGCAGCCAAAGCCGCACAGATACGCAGTATTTT. It translates to CASSQSRTDTQYF. Supplemented by reference TRBV7-2 and TRBJ2-3, the full variable domain reads GAGVSQSPSNKVTEKGKDVELRCDPISGHTALYWYRQSLGQGLEFLIYFQGNSAPDKSGLPSDRFSAERTGGSVSTLTIQRTQQEDSAVYLCASSQSRTDTQYFGPGTRLTVL.

The rearrangement uses TRBV5-1 and TRBJ2-5; 9 bases are a match to TRBD1. CDR3 size: 14 residues. The germline V gene encodes CDR1 SGHRS and CDR2 YFSETQ. V was pared by 4 bases and J by 5 bases, with 6 bases of the junction left unmatched. The CDR3 DNA is TGCGCCAGCAGCCGTACCGGGACAGGGGAGACCCAGTACTTC. Translation: CASSRTGTGETQYF.

V usage is TRBV11-2 and J usage is TRBJ2-5, with D hard to call. The CDR3 covers 11 residues. The V gene lost 3 bases and the J gene lost 4 bases, with 3 bases spanning the gap. Germline-derived CDR1 and CDR2 are SGHAT and FQNNGV. As DNA, the CDR3 is TGTGCCAGCAGCTTTCGAGAGACCCAGTACTTC. Translation: CASSFRETQYF.

The V call is TRBV6-6, the J call TRBJ2-7; maybe TRBD1 (5 bases). The CDR3 spans 14 residues. Germline V gene data show CDR1 as MNHNY and CDR2 as SVGAGI (reference sequence). V lost 6 bases to trimming and J lost 2 bases, with 14 bases between them. CDR3 protein: CASRDQGKAYEQYF. For the CDR3, the DNA is TGTGCCAGCAGGGATCAGGGAAAGGCCTACGAGCAGTACTTC.

CDR3 region: CASSPTTGLTYEQYF. As DNA, the CDR3 is TGTGCCAGCAGTCCCACGACAGGGCTCACCTACGAGCAGTACTTC. The chain links TRBV27 to TRBJ2-7; 7 bases are a match to TRBD1. J was trimmed by 2 bases and V by 5 bases; bases with no gene match: 9. Germline V lookup: CDR1 MNHEY, CDR2 SMNVEV (reference sequence). The CDR3 extends over 15 amino acids.

The chain couples TRBV14 to TRBJ1-3; D gene uncertain. Germline V gene sequence: CDR1 SGHDN, CDR2 FVKESK. CDR3 length: 15 residues. The ends were cut back, 4 bases at V and 3 bases at J, with 13 bases in the middle. The CDR3 coding sequence is TGTGCCAGCAGCCGAGGAACCTCTCGTGGAAACACCATATATTTT. It codes for CASSRGTSRGNTIYF.

CDR3 DNA: TGTGCCAGCAGCCTTTACTACGAGCAGTACTTC. It codes for CASSLYYEQYF. The rearrangement links TRBV11-2 to TRBJ2-7; D is unresolved. The germline V gene encodes CDR1 SGHAT and CDR2 FQNNGV. Trimming took 5 bases from V and 3 from J, leaving 5 bases between them. CDR3 length equals 11 residues. The whole variable domain, filled in from reference TRBV11-2 and TRBJ2-7, reads EAGVAQSPRYKIIEKRQSVAFWCNPISGHATLYWYQQILGQGPKLLIQFQNNGVVDDSQLPKDRFSAERLKGVDSTLKIQPAKLEDSAVYLCASSLYYEQYFGPGTRLTVT.

The genes are TRBV15 and TRBJ1-6, with D perhaps matching TRBD1 (6 bases). Germline loops: CDR1 LNHNV, CDR2 YYDKDF (reference sequence). The CDR3 is 14 residues long. Trimming took 4 bases from V and 7 from J, leaving 11 bases between them. Written as DNA, the CDR3 is TGTGCCACCAGCAAAGGGACACTAAATTCACCCCTCCACTTT. This encodes CATSKGTLNSPLHF.

This chain uses TRBV19 with TRBJ2-3; maybe TRBD2 (6 bases). V lost 3 bases, J lost 2 bases, and 15 bases lay in between. Looked up from germline, CDR1 is LNHDA and CDR2 is SQIVND (reference sequence). This CDR3 has 16 residues. The CDR3 DNA is TGTGCCAGTAGTATTATGGCGGGAAGTTTCACAGATACGCAGTATTTT. Protein: CASSIMAGSFTDTQYF.

This clone was seen once. The V call is TRBV5-5, the J call TRBJ2-3; TRBD2 matches 8 bases. Looked up from germline, CDR1 is SGHKS and CDR2 is YYEKEE (reference sequence). CDR3 size: 17 residues. With 4 bases clipped from V and 2 bases from J, the junction kept 12 bases outside the gene matches. CDR3 loop: CASSLPFSAGATDTQYF. DNA of the CDR3: TGTGCCAGCAGCCTACCTTTTTCAGCGGGGGCCACAGATACGCAGTATTTT. Complete variable domain (other parts from reference TRBV5-5 and TRBJ2-3): DAGVTQSPTHLIKTRGQQVTLRCSPISGHKSVSWYQQVLGQGPQFIFQYYEKEERGRGNFPDRFSARQFPNYSSELNVNALLLGDSALYLCASSLPFSAGATDTQYFGPGTRLTVL.

The V call is TRBV19, the J call TRBJ2-2, with 7 bases fitting TRBD2. The CDR3 runs to 15 residues. V shed 3 bases, J shed 6 bases, and the junction held 7 bases outside the gene matches. Germline-derived CDR1 and CDR2 are LNHDA and SQIVND (reference sequence). CDR3 in DNA: TGTGCCAGTAGTATTGGGGGGGTCTTGTCCGGGGAGCTGTTTTTT. It specifies CASSIGGVLSGELFF.

The chain is built from TRBV5-1 and TRBJ2-5, with TRBD2 matching 13 bases. V dropped 1 base and J dropped 3; count of bases not matched to a gene: 15. The germline V gene has CDR1 SGHRS and CDR2 YFSETQ. There are 20 residues in the CDR3. In DNA, the CDR3 is TGCGCCAGCAGCTTGTTGGCCTTTTTGAAGGGGACTAGCGGGGAAGAGACCCAGTACTTC. Residues: CASSLLAFLKGTSGEETQYF. The variable domain in full, completed from reference TRBV5-1 and TRBJ2-5, reads KAGVTQTPRYLIKTRGQQVTLSCSPISGHRSVSWYQQTPGQGLQFLFEYFSETQRNKGNFPGRFSGRQFSNSRSEMNVSTLELGDSALYLCASSLLAFLKGTSGEETQYFGPGTRLLVL.

This clone was counted only a few times. The chain uses TRBV6-2 or TRBV6-3 and TRBJ2-5, with 7 positions matching TRBD2. After removal of 6 bases from V and 7 bases from J, the junction contained 14 bases not matched to a gene. This CDR3 comprises 15 residues. Germline V lookup: CDR1 MNHEY, CDR2 SVGEGT. The CDR3 reads CASSPTITSEGTQYF. In DNA form, the CDR3 reads TGTGCCAGCAGCCCCACAATTACTAGCGAAGGGACCCAGTACTTC.

The chain carries TRBV7-6 and TRBJ2-2; 10 bases agree with TRBD2. CDR3 size: 18 residues. Trimming at V came to 2 bases and at J to 5 bases, leaving 11 bases not matched to a gene. CDR1 SGHVS and CDR2 FNYEAQ come from the germline V gene. The CDR3 DNA sequence: TGTGCCAGCAGCTTATTTCCTAGCGGGGGAGCTGGGACCGGGGAGCTGTTTTTT. Its translation is CASSLFPSGGAGTGELFF.